Listed here are 7 T cell receptor beta chains from one sample, sequenced in a study of tumor-infiltrating lymphocytes in primary liver carcinoma. A constant-region primer served to make TCR beta cDNA from about 500 ng total RNA. A slightly modified ARM-PCR protocol with three nested multiplex PCR rounds produced these TCR beta libraries. TRBV1-TRBV30 forward primers paired with a C-beta reverse primer drove the first two PCR rounds, about 10 cycles each. One entry per CDR3 protein, called by TCRdb with MiXCR from the multiplex PCR reads. The data show some 180,000 distinct CDR3 sequences, with roughly 60% seen just once and about 70% held by the top ten. Both blood RNA, taken from unsorted whole blood, and germline DNA were extracted. The sequenced sample was peripheral blood. All receptors derive from a man in his forties with primary liver carcinoma and hepatitis B virus infection.

A note on this clonotype: A read error may explain this, as a much larger clone is one base away. The V and J genes are TRBV29-1 and TRBJ2-3; no reliable D call. Germline lookup yields CDR1 SQVTM and CDR2 ANQGSEA. The CDR3 totals 10 residues. The CDR3 sequence: CIVDEDTQYF. DNA for the CDR3: TGCATCGTTGACGAAGATACGCAGTATTTT.

Points on this clonotype: The junction does not match germline at one end; this may be a read error. The rearrangement uses TRBV11-2 and TRBJ2-7, with TRBD2 matching 8 bases. Germline V gives CDR1 SGHAT, CDR2 FQNNGV. CDR3 length equals 15 residues. CDR3 nucleotides: TGTACCAGTAGTTTAGCTGCGACTAGCGCCTACGAGCAGTACTTC. It codes for CTSSLAATSAYEQYF. The full variable domain, its missing parts supplied by reference TRBV11-2 and TRBJ2-7, is EAGVAQSPRYKIIEKRQSVAFWCNPISGHATLYWYQQILGQGPKLLIQFQNNGVVDDSQLPKDRFSAERLKGVDSTLKIQPAKLEDSAVYLCTSSLAATSAYEQYFGPGTRLTVT.

Ten or more counts support this clonotype. The chain joins TRBV6-5 to TRBJ2-3; 7 bases map to TRBD2. Germline loops: CDR1 MNHEY, CDR2 SVGAGI. The V segment lost 7 bases and the J segment 3 bases; nucleotides outside the gene matches: 10. The CDR3 runs to 15 residues. The CDR3 DNA sequence: TGTGCCAGCAATCTGGCGGGAGATACTACAGATACGCAGTATTTT. Amino acid sequence: CASNLAGDTTDTQYF.

This chain joins TRBV7-9 and TRBJ1-1; D gene ambiguous. From germline, CDR1 is SEHNR and CDR2 FQNEAQ (reference sequence). V lost 5 bases to trimming and J lost 5 bases, with 9 bases between them. The CDR3 is 12 amino acids. CDR3 sequence (DNA): TGTGCCAGCAGCATAGGTGTGACTGAAGCTTTCTTT. It codes for CASSIGVTEAFF.

J is TRBJ2-1 and V is TRBV11-2, with 7 bases that match TRBD2. Germline V gives CDR1 SGHAT, CDR2 FQNNGV. There are 14 residues in the CDR3. V trimming: 4 bases; J trimming: 7 bases; junction bases outside the gene matches: 7. The CDR3 is CASSSTGGFNEQFF. CDR3 sequence (DNA): TGTGCCAGCAGCTCAACGGGAGGTTTTAATGAGCAGTTCTTC.

The table lists this clonotype with many counts. The rearrangement joins TRBV29-1 to TRBJ2-7, with D unresolved. V lost 1 base and J 5 bases, leaving 9 bases between the germline ends. CDR3 length: 12 amino acids. Germline V gives CDR1 SQVTM, CDR2 ANQGSEA. CDR3 DNA: TGCAGCGTTGAAGTAAGAACAAACGAGCAGTACTTC. This sequence encodes CSVEVRTNEQYF.

This clonotype has a handful of counts. The chain is built from TRBV4-1 and TRBJ2-3; D uncertain. Trimming took off 0 bases at V and 5 bases at J, with 3 bases between the two ends. The germline V gene has CDR1 MGHRA and CDR2 YSYEKL. CDR3 length: 12 amino acids. The CDR3 spells CASSQDIDTQYF. CDR3 nucleotide sequence: TGCGCCAGCAGCCAAGACATAGATACGCAGTATTTT.